The 2 T cell receptor beta chains below were found in one sample sequenced in a study of T cell changes during pregnancy in multiple sclerosis (dated by TCRdb to 2018 to 2020). The library was made by the immunoSEQ multiplex PCR assay. TCRdb stores this immuneACCESS table with in-frame sequences only. Part of the clones is absent; in the studies checked, under half of the shortfall reflects unresolved V genes, and no reason is known for the rest. Counted in this sample were tens of thousands of clones; roughly 90% of them appeared once. Clones ranked in the top ten supply 5% to 6% of the sample. The sample was CD8+ T cells from peripheral blood mononuclear cells, taken in the second trimester of pregnancy. Source of these receptors: a female donor in good health, enrolled as a control in a pregnancy study.

The chain employs TRBV5-8 and TRBJ1-5, with D unresolved. V was shortened by 4 bases and J by 3 bases, with 14 bases between the two germline ends. CDR3 length: 15 residues. Germline CDR1 reads SGHTS; CDR2 reads YDEGEE. The CDR3 DNA reads TGTGCCAGCAGCCCAACCGGACTGAACAATCAGCCCCAGCATTTT. Amino acids: CASSPTGLNNQPQHF.

This clone has only one observation. The chain combines TRBV19 with TRBJ2-7; no reliable D call. CDR1 is LNHDA, CDR2 SQIVND, per germline (reference sequence). The CDR3 runs to 12 residues. The germline V and J ends were trimmed by 5 bases and 4 bases, with 9 bases remaining between them. The CDR3 loop reads CASSDLGYEQYF. The DNA for the CDR3 is TGTGCCAGTAGTGACCTCGGGTACGAGCAGTACTTC.